The clone carrying this T cell receptor (beta chain) has just a few counts. What it binds is unknown. TCRdb called the reads again in MiXCR, with one record for every CDR3 protein. The repertoire holds about 740,000 distinct CDR3 sequences, with around 31% as singletons. This record belongs to a study of T cell repertoires in cytomegalovirus infection. Study-wide background: HLA-C-restricted CMV epitopes, recently identified, and well-studied HLA-B-restricted ones were used by the study.

Study-wide findings and caveats: The study identified carriers of CMV plus the relevant HLA from cumulative public TCR beta family frequency.

The CDR3 totals 16 residues. Trimming stripped 4 bases from V and 4 bases from J, with 15 bases between. Germline CDR1 SGHDT, CDR2 YYEEEE. Sequenced here: cultured PBMCs, sampled from culture after CMV antigen stimulation. The V and J genes are TRBV5-6 and TRBJ1-6; D is ambiguous. The receptor comes from a human donor in good health (CMV status not recorded). Some clones in this sample may be carry-over from other donors' samples. CDR3: CASSHRRGSYNSPLHF. The CDR3 DNA is TGTGCCAGCAGCCATAGACGAGGGTCATATAATTCACCCCTCCACTTT.